The clone carrying this T cell receptor (beta chain) was seen only once. Its antigen remains unidentified. Per germline, CDR1 SGDLS and CDR2 YYNGEE. The CDR3 length is 14 residues. Trimming pared 1 base from V and 4 bases from J, leaving 9 bases between. The sample belongs to a study of cytomegalovirus exposure and HLA in healthy donors. Study information: The use of the same platform for the 95 to 150 validation repertoires and the 600 to 800 first-cohort repertoires was reported by a later analysis. Study-wide results and limits: According to the study, around 180 TCR beta chains were cytomegalovirus-associated. Reports credit the classifier with highly specific, highly sensitive diagnosis of cytomegalovirus status.

Using immunoSEQ multiplex PCR, the repertoire was profiled, and TCRdb retains in-frame clones only, with some absent. The sample carries 65,000 to 75,000 clones, 94% recorded once. Sequencing used PBMCs. The chain links TRBV9 to TRBJ1-5; no firm D call. The TCR comes from a man aged 18 to 29 in good health and CMV-seropositive. The CDR3 coding sequence is TGTGCCAGCAGCGTATCGAGTAGTAATCAGCCCCAGCATTTT. Protein product: CASSVSSSNQPQHF.